The T cell receptor (beta chain) described here comes from a study of regulatory T cells. Study-wide results and caveats: In CD3G-deficient patients, conventional CD4+ T cells were enriched for hydrophobic CDR3 residues at positions 6 and 7. Skewed V and J usage and few unique V-J pairs marked patient repertoires, most in Tregs.

Turning to this clone: No antigen is known for it.

Autoimmunity was present in every CD3G-deficient patient, worse in two. CD4+ T cells were divided by sorting: CD25-high CD127-low Tregs, CD25-low CD127-high conventional cells. V lost 5 bases, J lost 5 bases, and 16 bases lay in between. CDR1 MDHEN and CDR2 SYDVKM come from the germline V gene. The CDR3 has 14 amino acids. The PCR used 52 TRBV and 13 TRBJ primers. Assay: immunoSEQ multiplex PCR; the TCRdb copy retains only in-frame clones and omits some. Here the sample spans about 23,000 clones, around nine tenths being singletons. The clonotype originates from a child under 18 with CD3G deficiency. The V call is TRBV28, the J call TRBJ2-7, with D perhaps TRBD1 (5 bases). Sequencing input: conventional CD4+ T cells sorted from blood. CDR3 sequence reads: CASSQGAGFNEQYF. CDR3 nucleotide sequence: TGTGCCAGCAGTCAAGGGGCAGGGTTCAACGAGCAGTACTTC.